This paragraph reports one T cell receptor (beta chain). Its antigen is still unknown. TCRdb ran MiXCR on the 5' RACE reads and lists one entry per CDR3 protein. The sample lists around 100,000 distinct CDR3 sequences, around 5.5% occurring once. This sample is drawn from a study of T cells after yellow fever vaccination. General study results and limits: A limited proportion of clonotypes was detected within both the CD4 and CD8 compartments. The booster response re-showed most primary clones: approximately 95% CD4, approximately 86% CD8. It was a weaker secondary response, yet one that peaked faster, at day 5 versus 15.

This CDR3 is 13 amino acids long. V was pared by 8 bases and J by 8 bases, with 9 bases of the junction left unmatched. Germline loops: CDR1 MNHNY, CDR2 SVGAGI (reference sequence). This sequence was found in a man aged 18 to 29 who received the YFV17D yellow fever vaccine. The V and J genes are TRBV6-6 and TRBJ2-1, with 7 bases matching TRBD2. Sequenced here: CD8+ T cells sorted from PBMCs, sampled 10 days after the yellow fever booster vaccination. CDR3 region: CASSLGGGDEQFF. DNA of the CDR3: TGTGCCAGCTCTCTGGGGGGGGGAGATGAGCAGTTCTTC.